The present TCR beta chain was sequenced within a study of metastatic and nonmetastatic thyroid tumors. Overall study context: Peripheral blood and tumor or nodule samples from malignant and benign thyroid patients were compared. Study-wide results and caveats: Reported TCR beta diversity, measured in blood and tumor, was significantly higher for malignant thyroid tumors than for benign nodules.

This CDR3 has 15 amino acids. Germline loops: CDR1 DFQATT, CDR2 SNEGSKA (reference sequence). V lost 0 bases to trimming and J lost 7 bases, with 16 bases between them. TCRdb re-clonotyped the PCR reads via MiXCR. The sample has tens of thousands of clones, about 45% seen once; the top ten hold roughly a quarter. Prior to thyroid surgery, none of the patients had received any treatment. This clone was seen a few times. Its cognate antigen is unknown. Sequenced input: tumor tissue. The J gene is TRBJ1-5, the V gene TRBV20-1; D is ambiguous. This receptor was identified in a male donor with papillary thyroid cancer or a benign thyroid nodule (not recorded which). Some clones in this sample may be carry-over from other donors' samples. As DNA, the CDR3 is TGCAGTGCTAGAGATAGCACAGCCGCGGCGCAGCCCCAGCATTTT. Amino acids: CSARDSTAAAQPQHF.